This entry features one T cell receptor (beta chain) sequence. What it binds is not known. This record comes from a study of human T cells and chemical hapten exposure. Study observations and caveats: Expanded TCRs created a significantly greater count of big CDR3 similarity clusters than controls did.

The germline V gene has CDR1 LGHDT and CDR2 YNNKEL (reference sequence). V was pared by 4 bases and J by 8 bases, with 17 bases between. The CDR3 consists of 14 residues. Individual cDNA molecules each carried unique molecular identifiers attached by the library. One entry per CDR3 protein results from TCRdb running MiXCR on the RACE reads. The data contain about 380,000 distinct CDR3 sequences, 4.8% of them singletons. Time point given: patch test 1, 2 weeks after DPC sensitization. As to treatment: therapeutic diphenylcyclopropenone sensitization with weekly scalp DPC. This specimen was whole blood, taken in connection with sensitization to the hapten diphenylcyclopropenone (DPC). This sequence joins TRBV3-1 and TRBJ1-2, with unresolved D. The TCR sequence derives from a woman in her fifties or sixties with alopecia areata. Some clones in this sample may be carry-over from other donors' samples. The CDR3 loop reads CASSRTVGVFGYTF. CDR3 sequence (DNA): TGTGCCAGCAGCCGTACAGTGGGAGTATTCGGCTACACCTTC.